Below are 12 T cell receptor beta chains sequenced from a single sample in a study of blood T cell repertoires in COVID-19 (TCRdb year 2020). Library generation was performed with the immunoSEQ multiplex PCR assay. TCRdb holds this immuneACCESS table with in-frame rearrangements only. Some clones are missing; in checked studies, unresolved V genes explain under half, and the rest has no known cause. This sample lists under 200,000 clones; about 90% were detected once. Of the sample, approximately 1.5% is held by the ten largest clones. Input material: peripheral blood. All receptors come from a man aged 18 to 29 with active or convalescent COVID-19.

This chain joins TRBV3-1 (or the pseudogene TRBV3-2) and TRBJ1-4, with 9 positions matching TRBD1. Per the germline V gene, CDR1 is LGHDT and CDR2 is YNNKEL (reference sequence). The CDR3 contains 12 residues. With 4 bases clipped from V and 14 bases from J, the junction kept 5 bases outside the gene matches. CDR3 loop: CASSRGQGRLFF. CDR3 sequence (DNA): TGTGCCAGCAGCCGGGGACAGGGACGCCTGTTTTTT.

The chain carries TRBV5-6 and TRBJ1-1, with D unresolved. V was pared by 4 bases and J by 7 bases, with 23 bases between. Germline loops: CDR1 SGHDT, CDR2 YYEEEE. This CDR3 is 16 amino acids long. CDR3: CASSPLGGRSTYEAFF. The CDR3 region has the DNA TGTGCCAGCAGCCCATTGGGTGGGAGGAGCACCTATGAAGCTTTCTTT.

The chain employs TRBV6-1 and TRBJ2-1, with 7 bases fitting TRBD1. The CDR3 sequence is 16 residues long. Germline V gene sequence: CDR1 MNHNS, CDR2 SASEGT. The J segment lost 0 bases and the V segment lost 4 bases, leaving 6 bases of the junction unmatched. The CDR3 bases are TGTGCCAGCAGTGGGGACAGTTCTGGCTCCTACAATGAGCAGTTCTTC. This sequence encodes CASSGDSSGSYNEQFF.

This chain connects TRBV7-9 to TRBJ1-1; a weak D match, TRBD1 (6 bases). The germline V and J ends were trimmed by 5 bases and 0 bases, with 16 bases remaining between them. The germline CDR1 and CDR2 sequences are SEHNR and FQNEAQ (reference sequence). CDR3 length: 16 residues. The CDR3 here is CASSRGQSVLNTEAFF. The CDR3 DNA reads as TGTGCCAGCAGCAGAGGACAGAGCGTACTGAACACTGAAGCTTTCTTT.

CDR3 bases: TGTGCCAGTAACGGCGGGGGTGGCACTGAAGCTTTCTTT. Protein: CASNGGGGTEAFF. V gene TRBV5-6 combines with J gene TRBJ1-1, with D maybe TRBD1 (5 bases). The CDR3 has 13 amino acids. The V end lost 8 bases, the J end lost 4 bases, and 15 bases lay between the germline ends. Germline CDR1 and CDR2: SGHDT and YYEEEE. Full variable domain (rest looked up from reference TRBV5-6 and TRBJ1-1): DAGVTQSPTHLIKTRGQQVTLRCSPKSGHDTVSWYQQALGQGPQFIFQYYEEEERQRGNFPDRFSGHQFPNYSSELNVNALLLGDSALYLCASNGGGGTEAFFGQGTRLTVV.

This clone has more than one count but fewer than ten. The CDR3 protein is CASSQAPRTQQETQYF. The CDR3 DNA reads as TGTGCCAGCAGCCAGGCCCCCCGGACTCAACAAGAGACCCAGTACTTC. This rearrangement joins TRBV4-2 to TRBJ2-5; tentatively, D is TRBD2 (5 bases). The V and J ends lost 3 bases and 2 bases respectively, with 16 bases between them. CDR1 LGHNA and CDR2 YNFKEQ come from the germline V gene. The CDR3 runs 16 residues.

The chain combines TRBV5-4 with TRBJ1-1; perhaps TRBD1 as D (6 bases). With 5 bases removed from V and 6 bases from J, the gap between germline ends came to 11 bases. Per germline, CDR1 SGHNT and CDR2 YYREEE (reference sequence). CDR3 length equals 12 residues. Written as DNA, the CDR3 is TGTGCCAGCAGTCCACAGGGTGCTGAAGCTTTCTTT. Translating gives CASSPQGAEAFF.

Here the CDR3 DNA reads TGTGCCAGCAGCTTCACAGGGGGGCAAAACAGTGAAAAACTGTTTTTT. Amino acids: CASSFTGGQNSEKLFF. The gene calls are TRBV5-6 and TRBJ1-4; 8 bases agree with TRBD1. The germline CDR1 and CDR2 sequences are SGHDT and YYEEEE. CDR3 length: 16 residues. V lost 2 bases, J lost 7 bases, and 10 bases stayed unmatched. The full variable domain, in which reference TRBV5-6 and TRBJ1-4 provide the parts outside the CDR3, is DAGVTQSPTHLIKTRGQQVTLRCSPKSGHDTVSWYQQALGQGPQFIFQYYEEEERQRGNFPDRFSGHQFPNYSSELNVNALLLGDSALYLCASSFTGGQNSEKLFFGSGTQLSVL.

The chain combines TRBV6-2 or TRBV6-3 with TRBJ1-2; D is unclear. V lost 2 bases to trimming and J lost 8 bases, with 9 bases between them. CDR3 length equals 12 residues. Germline assignment: CDR1 MNHEY and CDR2 SVGEGT. This CDR3 is CASSYGNGGYTF. In nucleotides, the CDR3 is TGTGCCAGCAGTTACGGAAACGGGGGCTACACCTTC.

The genes are TRBV12-5 and TRBJ2-7, with 10 bases that match TRBD2. Germline CDR1 is LGHNT and CDR2 is FRNRAP. With V trimmed by 1 base and J by 5 bases, 11 bases remained unmatched. This CDR3 is 17 amino acids long. This chain's CDR3 is CASGLGRLAGDYHEQYF. DNA for the CDR3: TGTGCTAGTGGTTTGGGCCGACTAGCGGGTGATTACCACGAGCAGTACTTC.

This chain connects TRBV5-6 to TRBJ2-5; 10 bases match TRBD2. CDR3 length: 18 amino acids. Germline V gene data show CDR1 as SGHDT and CDR2 as YYEEEE. V was clipped by 4 bases and J by 4 bases; unmatched bases: 16. The CDR3 is CASSRQSGRARLRETQYF. Here the CDR3 DNA reads TGTGCCAGCAGCCGTCAAAGCGGGAGGGCCAGATTGCGAGAGACCCAGTACTTC.

The chain joins TRBV19 to TRBJ2-4; TRBD2 aligns across 14 bases. Germline assignment: CDR1 LNHDA and CDR2 SQIVND (reference sequence). CDR3 length equals 16 residues. Trimming removed 3 bases from V and 4 bases from J; junction bases left unmatched: 2. The CDR3 DNA reads as TGTGCCAGTAGTATCCGGACTAGCGGGGGGAAAAACATTCAGTACTTC. Translation: CASSIRTSGGKNIQYF.